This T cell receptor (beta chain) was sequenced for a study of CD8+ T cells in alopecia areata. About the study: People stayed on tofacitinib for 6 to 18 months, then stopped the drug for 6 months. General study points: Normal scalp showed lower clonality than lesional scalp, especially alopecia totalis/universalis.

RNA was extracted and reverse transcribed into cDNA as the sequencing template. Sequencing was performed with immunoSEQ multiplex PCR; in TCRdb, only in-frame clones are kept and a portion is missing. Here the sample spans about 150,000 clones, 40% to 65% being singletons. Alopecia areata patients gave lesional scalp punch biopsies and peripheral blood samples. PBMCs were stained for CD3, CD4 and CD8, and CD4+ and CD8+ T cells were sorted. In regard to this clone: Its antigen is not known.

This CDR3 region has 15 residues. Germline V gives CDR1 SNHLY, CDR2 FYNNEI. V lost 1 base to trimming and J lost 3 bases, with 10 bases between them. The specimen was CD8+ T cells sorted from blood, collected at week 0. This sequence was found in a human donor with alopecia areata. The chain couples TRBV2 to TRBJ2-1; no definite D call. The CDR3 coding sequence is TGTGCCAGCAGTGAAGGGGAATTTTACTACAATGAGCAGTTCTTC. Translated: CASSEGEFYYNEQFF.